The clone carrying this T cell receptor (beta chain) appeared many times. The data are from a study of molecular identifiers for immune sequencing clone quantification. Study as a whole: Split five ways in replicates, RNA from about 20,000 or 100,000 naive CD8 cells had four portions sequenced.

Previously described methods and listed TCR primers produced bulk TCR libraries. From the PCR reads, TCRdb called clonotypes with MiXCR, one entry per CDR3 protein. The table shows around 460,000 distinct CDR3 sequences, with around 23% occurring only once. CDR1 and CDR2 (germline): SGHRS, YFSETQ. V was pared by 4 bases and J by 2 bases, with 5 bases between. The CDR3 consists of 12 residues. The genes are TRBV5-1 and TRBJ2-3; D unresolved. This receptor was obtained from a human donor in good health. Some libraries in this study had Jurkat cell RNA spiked in. Sequencing was carried out using naive CD8+ T cells from blood, with Jurkat cell RNA spiked in. Subset denoted: FACS-sorted CD8+CD4-CCR7+CD45RA+ naive T cells. The DNA of the CDR3 is TGCGCCAGCAGCGGGGACACAGATACGCAGTATTTT. Translating gives CASSGDTDTQYF.